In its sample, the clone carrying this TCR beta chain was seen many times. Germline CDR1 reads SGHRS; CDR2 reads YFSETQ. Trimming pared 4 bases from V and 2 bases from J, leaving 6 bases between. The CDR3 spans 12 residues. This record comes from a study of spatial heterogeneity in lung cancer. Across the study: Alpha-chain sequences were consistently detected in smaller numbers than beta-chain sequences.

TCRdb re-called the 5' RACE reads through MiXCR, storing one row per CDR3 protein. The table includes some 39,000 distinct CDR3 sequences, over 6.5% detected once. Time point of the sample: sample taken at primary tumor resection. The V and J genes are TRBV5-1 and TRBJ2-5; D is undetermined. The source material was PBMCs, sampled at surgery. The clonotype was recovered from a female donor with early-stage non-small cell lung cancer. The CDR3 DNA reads TGCGCCAGCAGCCTGGAGCAAGAGACCCAGTACTTC. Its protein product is CASSLEQETQYF.